These 27 T cell receptor beta chains were sequenced from one sample in a study of Graves' ophthalmopathy and Graves' hyperthyroidism. Amplification of the TCR beta CDR3 regions used RNA transcripts (as template). First-round RT-PCR used HTBI primers; second-round multiplex PCR followed. Via MiXCR, TCRdb re-called the multiplex PCR reads, giving one row per CDR3 protein. The sample contains around 670,000 distinct CDR3 sequences, 40% of which appear only once. Sequencing input: peripheral blood. These receptors all stem from an adult man with Graves' ophthalmopathy.

The J gene is TRBJ2-2, the V gene TRBV25-1; a possible D gene is TRBD1 (5 bases). V lost 6 bases, J lost 2 bases, and 13 bases lay in between. Germline V gene sequence: CDR1 MGHDK, CDR2 SYGVNS. This CDR3 spans 15 amino acids. CDR3 sequence: CASRRLDTNTGELFF. Written as DNA, the CDR3 is TGTGCCAGCAGAAGATTGGACACTAACACCGGGGAGCTGTTTTTT.

This clonotype was found a few times. The chain employs TRBV2 and TRBJ1-3, with no clear D. CDR3 length: 16 residues. Germline V gene sequence: CDR1 SNHLY, CDR2 FYNNEI. V lost 3 bases and J lost 0, with 12 bases in between. The CDR3 is CASSDARAGSGNTIYF. CDR3 in DNA: TGTGCCAGCAGTGACGCCCGCGCAGGCTCTGGAAACACCATATATTTT. Based on the CDR3 plus reference TRBV2 and TRBJ1-3, the full variable domain is EPEVTQTPSHQVTQMGQEVILRCVPISNHLYFYWYRQILGQKVEFLVSFYNNEISEKSEIFDDQFSVERPDGSNFTLKIRSTKLEDSAMYFCASSDARAGSGNTIYFGEGSWLTVV.

There are many counts of this clonotype. The rearrangement uses TRBV29-1 and TRBJ2-7; D remains unclear. This CDR3 region has 11 residues. Trimming left V 4 bases short and J 4 bases short, with 8 bases between. In germline, CDR1 is SQVTM, CDR2 ANQGSEA. As DNA, the CDR3 is TGCAGCGTTGGAGGTAGATACGAGCAGTACTTC. Its protein is CSVGGRYEQYF.

This clonotype was seen only a few times. This chain joins TRBV19 and TRBJ1-2; 9 bases fit TRBD1. V lost 6 bases, J lost 3 bases, and 11 bases stayed unmatched. CDR3 length: 16 residues. The germline gives CDR1 LNHDA, CDR2 SQIVND (reference sequence). The CDR3, as DNA: TGTGCCAGTAGGGGACAGGGCGCCGCTAGTTACTATGGCTACACCTTC. Translating it yields CASRGQGAASYYGYTF.

This chain joins TRBV25-1 and TRBJ1-6, with D unresolved. V dropped 8 bases and J dropped 9 bases, with 23 bases sitting between them. CDR3 size: 16 residues. Per the germline V gene, CDR1 is MGHDK and CDR2 is SYGVNS. As DNA, the CDR3 is TGTGCCAGCTCACCATATTCGCACAGTGCTGGTTCACCCCTCCACTTT. Protein sequence: CASSPYSHSAGSPLHF.

Many counts were recorded for this clonotype. This rearrangement joins TRBV2 to TRBJ1-6; TRBD1 agrees at 9 bases. Germline V gene data show CDR1 as SNHLY and CDR2 as FYNNEI. Trimming cost V 5 bases and J 6 bases; bases outside gene matches: 5. This CDR3 region has 15 residues. This chain's CDR3 is CASSTTGGANSPLHF. The CDR3 bases are TGTGCCAGCAGTACGACAGGGGGAGCTAATTCACCCCTCCACTTT.

This clonotype has a count of ten or more. The J gene is TRBJ1-1, the V gene TRBV5-1, with TRBD1 as a possible D gene (5 bases). Germline assignment: CDR1 SGHRS and CDR2 YFSETQ. There are 14 residues in the CDR3. V lost 0 bases and J 4 bases, leaving 10 bases between the germline ends. The CDR3 DNA reads TGCGCCAGCAGCTTGGTCGCGGGGACCACTGAAGCTTTCTTT. This translates into CASSLVAGTTEAFF.

V and J are TRBV29-1 and TRBJ1-2; perhaps TRBD1 as D (6 bases). The germline gives CDR1 SQVTM, CDR2 ANQGSEA. Trimming cost V 4 bases and J 7 bases, with 16 bases left between them. This CDR3 is built from 13 residues. This chain's CDR3 is CSVGDNGDPGYTF. Written as DNA, the CDR3 is TGCAGCGTTGGGGACAACGGGGATCCTGGCTACACCTTC.

The chain joins TRBV12-3 or TRBV12-4 to TRBJ1-1; perhaps TRBD1 as D (5 bases). The V end was cut by 8 bases, the J end by 1 base, with 11 bases between. This CDR3 is 13 amino acids long. Here the CDR3 DNA reads TGTGCCAGCGGTCTTCAGGGGAACACTGAAGCTTTCTTT. Residues: CASGLQGNTEAFF.

In this sample, this clonotype turned up a few times. The chain employs TRBV7-9 and TRBJ2-7; possible D gene TRBD1, 6 bases. The CDR3 loop spans 16 amino acids. V was clipped by 5 bases and J by 1 base, with 18 bases between them. Germline CDR1 and CDR2: SEHNR and FQNEAQ (reference sequence). CDR3 DNA sequence: TGTGCCAGCAGCCCTTTTACAGGGCTAGGGTCCTACGAGCAGTACTTC. Translating gives CASSPFTGLGSYEQYF.

This clonotype was detected a few times. The gene calls are TRBV2 and TRBJ1-2; 9 nucleotides agree with TRBD1. J lost 8 bases, V lost 5 bases, and 12 bases had no gene match. The CDR3 runs 15 residues. CDR1 SNHLY and CDR2 FYNNEI come from the germline V gene. Here the CDR3 DNA reads TGTGCCAGCAGTTACTCAGCACAGGGGGCGCGGGGCTACACCTTC. Translated, it gives CASSYSAQGARGYTF.

Points on this clonotype: The CDR3 does not close with the conserved phenylalanine or tryptophan, likely indicating a read error. The chain uses TRBV15 and TRBJ1-6, with a weak D call TRBD1 (5 bases). Germline V CDR1 and CDR2: LNHNV, YYDKDF (reference sequence). The V end lost 5 bases, the J end lost 11 bases, and 16 bases lay between the germline ends. This CDR3 region has 14 residues. The CDR3 DNA reads as TGTGCCACCAGCGAGGGCAGGGCCTTTCCACCCCTCCACCTT. Residues: CATSEGRAFPPLHL.

This clonotype was observed a handful of times. This sequence joins TRBV25-1 and TRBJ1-3; a weak D match, TRBD1 (5 bases). Trimming pared 5 bases from V and 2 bases from J, leaving 10 bases between. The CDR3 covers 14 residues. Germline CDR1 is MGHDK and CDR2 is SYGVNS. CDR3 DNA: TGTGCCAGCAGTCCGCAGGGAACTGGAAACACCATATATTTT. Translated, it gives CASSPQGTGNTIYF. The whole variable domain, filled in from reference TRBV25-1 and TRBJ1-3, reads EADIYQTPRYLVIGTGKKITLECSQTMGHDKMYWYQQDPGMELHLIHYSYGVNSTEKGDLSSESTVSRIRTEHFPLTLESARPSHTSQYLCASSPQGTGNTIYFGEGSWLTVV.

This chain joins TRBV24-1 and TRBJ2-3; D is perhaps TRBD2 (5 bases). Trimming left V 5 bases short and J 8 bases short, with 10 bases between. Germline V gives CDR1 KGHDR, CDR2 SFDVKD. The CDR3 is 12 amino acids. The DNA of the CDR3 is TGTGCCACCAGTGTGTCGGGAAGTACGCAGTATTTT. Its translation is CATSVSGSTQYF.

This clonotype came up once. The chain joins TRBV20-1 to TRBJ1-5; no clear D. The V gene lost 1 base and the J gene lost 0 bases, with 10 bases spanning the gap. CDR3 length: 15 amino acids. Per germline, CDR1 DFQATT and CDR2 SNEGSKA (reference sequence). The CDR3 reads CSARVTKVSNQPQHF. The CDR3 DNA sequence: TGCAGTGCTAGAGTCACAAAAGTTAGCAATCAGCCCCAGCATTTT.

For this clonotype: It is likely a read error, because the conserved phenylalanine at the end of the CDR3 is missing. The genes are TRBV2 and TRBJ2-7; TRBD1 matches at 7 bases. Germline assignment: CDR1 SNHLY and CDR2 FYNNEI. Losses at the gene ends were 7 bases for V and 5 bases for J; bases not matched to a gene: 5. The CDR3 consists of 12 residues. The CDR3 sequence is CASTGDSHEQYL. The CDR3 region has the DNA TGTGCCAGCACTGGGGACAGCCACGAGCAGTACCTC.

This clonotype was seen only a few times. The chain has TRBV9 and TRBJ2-7; 7 nucleotides match TRBD2. Germline V gives CDR1 SGDLS, CDR2 YYNGEE. The CDR3 covers 15 residues. V gave up 0 bases and J gave up 5 bases; unmatched junction bases: 8. In DNA, the CDR3 is TGTGCCAGCAGCGTAGGGGGGGGAAATCGCGACGAGCAGTACTTC. Amino acid sequence: CASSVGGGNRDEQYF.

Many counts were recorded for this clonotype. The V call is TRBV19, the J call TRBJ1-2; the D is unclear. This CDR3 is 13 amino acids long. Germline V lookup: CDR1 LNHDA, CDR2 SQIVND (reference sequence). The V end was cut by 0 bases, the J end by 7 bases, with 9 bases between. The CDR3 sequence: CASSIEGRLGYTF. For the CDR3, the DNA is TGTGCCAGTAGTATAGAGGGTCGCCTTGGCTACACCTTC.

The chain is built from TRBV7-6 and TRBJ2-3; D remains ambiguous. Per the germline V gene, CDR1 is SGHVS and CDR2 is FNYEAQ. The CDR3 has 15 amino acids. With 5 bases removed from V and 2 bases from J, the gap between germline ends came to 14 bases. The CDR3 loop reads CASSPMSSITDTQYF. CDR3 DNA: TGTGCCAGCAGCCCGATGTCGAGCATCACAGATACGCAGTATTTT.

J is TRBJ1-6 and V is TRBV30; no reliable D call. The V and J ends lost 2 bases and 12 bases respectively, with 8 bases between them. The germline gives CDR1 GTSNPN, CDR2 SVGIG (reference sequence). This CDR3 contains 11 residues. The CDR3 is CAWSLGQPLHF. In DNA, the CDR3 is TGTGCCTGGAGTTTGGGTCAACCCCTCCACTTT. The full variable domain, in which reference TRBV30 and TRBJ1-6 provide the parts outside the CDR3, is SQTIHQWPATLVQPVGSPLSLECTVEGTSNPNLYWYRQAAGRGLQLLFYSVGIGQISSEVPQNLSASRPQDRQFILSSKKLLLSDSGFYLCAWSLGQPLHFGNGTRLTVT.

The table lists this clonotype with a few counts. The chain is built from TRBV9 and TRBJ2-7, with D possibly TRBD1 on 7 matching bases. Trimming stripped 3 bases from V and 9 bases from J, with 19 bases between. The CDR3 spans 14 residues. Germline CDR1 and CDR2: SGDLS and YYNGEE. DNA for the CDR3: TGTGCCAGCAGCGGAGGGACAGCCGGGGGTGTGCAGTACTTC. It encodes CASSGGTAGGVQYF.

This clonotype was detected ten times or more. The chain joins TRBV2 to TRBJ1-1, with D perhaps matching TRBD1 (5 bases). The V gene lost 10 bases and the J gene lost 5 bases, with 20 bases spanning the gap. CDR1 and CDR2 from the germline V gene are SNHLY and FYNNEI. The CDR3 runs to 14 residues. The CDR3: CATRGSGGGTEAFF. The CDR3 DNA follows: TGTGCCACCCGGGGGAGTGGGGGTGGTACTGAAGCTTTCTTT.

Only one count was recorded for this clonotype. At one end, the junction sequence differs from germline, possibly due to a read error. The chain couples TRBV25-1 to TRBJ1-2, with 9 bases identical to TRBD1. CDR3 size: 15 residues. Germline V lookup: CDR1 MGHDK, CDR2 SYGVNS. The CDR3 here is CASSLRAGTGSGYAF. The CDR3, as DNA: TGTGCCAGCAGTTTACGGGCCGGGACAGGGAGCGGCTACGCCTTC.

The table lists this clonotype with many counts. The chain recombines TRBV10-3 with TRBJ2-7; 11 bases agree with TRBD2. The V gene end was trimmed by 10 bases and the J gene end by 5 bases; junction bases not matched to a gene: 7. CDR3 length equals 13 residues. Germline V gene data show CDR1 as ENHRY and CDR2 as SYGVKD. The CDR3 loop reads CANAGTSGDEQYF. The CDR3 nucleotides read TGTGCCAATGCCGGGACTAGCGGCGACGAGCAGTACTTC.

This clonotype was observed a few times. This chain uses TRBV5-1 with TRBJ2-5, with D unclear. This CDR3 is 13 amino acids long. CDR1 and CDR2 (germline): SGHRS, YFSETQ. The ends were cut back, 7 bases at V and 4 bases at J, with 14 bases in the middle. CDR3: CASQAARAETQYF. The CDR3 bases are TGCGCCAGCCAGGCCGCCCGGGCAGAGACCCAGTACTTC.

The chain uses TRBV10-3 and TRBJ2-3; TRBD2 matches at 7 bases. The germline CDR1 and CDR2 sequences are ENHRY and SYGVKD. This CDR3 has 14 residues. Unmatched junction bases numbered 6, after V lost 6 bases and J lost 3 bases. For the CDR3, the DNA is TGTGCCATCAGCGAAAGCGGGGTGACAGATACGCAGTATTTT. This codes for CAISESGVTDTQYF.

This rearrangement joins TRBV15 to TRBJ1-2, with a tentative D call TRBD1 (5 bases). The V end was cut by 10 bases, the J end by 2 bases, with 17 bases between. The CDR3 has 14 residues. CDR1 is LNHNV, CDR2 YYDKDF, per germline (reference sequence). The CDR3: CASSVGGRNYGYTF. The CDR3 region has the DNA TGTGCCAGCAGTGTTGGGGGGAGAAACTATGGCTACACCTTC.